This T cell receptor beta chain was documented in a study of blood T cell repertoires in COVID-19. Across the study: Samples taken during acute and convalescent COVID-19 were collected in the United States, Italy and Spain.

This clone came up a few times. The CDR3 is 17 residues long. Germline loops: CDR1 LGHNA, CDR2 YNFKEQ. J was trimmed by 1 base and V by 4 bases; bases with no gene match: 6. The method was immunoSEQ multiplex PCR; TCRdb's version includes in-frame clones alone and lacks a portion of them. The repertoire consists of some 150,000 clones, with more than 75% occurring once and the leading ten covering around 4.8%. The genes are TRBV4-2 and TRBJ2-2; 10 bases line up with TRBD2. This TCR was sampled from a human donor in a cohort sampled during active COVID-19. Sequencing used peripheral blood. CDR3 DNA: TGTGCCAGCAGCCCCCGGAGCGGGAGGGAGAACACCGGGGAGCTGTTTTTT. Protein product: CASSPRSGRENTGELFF.